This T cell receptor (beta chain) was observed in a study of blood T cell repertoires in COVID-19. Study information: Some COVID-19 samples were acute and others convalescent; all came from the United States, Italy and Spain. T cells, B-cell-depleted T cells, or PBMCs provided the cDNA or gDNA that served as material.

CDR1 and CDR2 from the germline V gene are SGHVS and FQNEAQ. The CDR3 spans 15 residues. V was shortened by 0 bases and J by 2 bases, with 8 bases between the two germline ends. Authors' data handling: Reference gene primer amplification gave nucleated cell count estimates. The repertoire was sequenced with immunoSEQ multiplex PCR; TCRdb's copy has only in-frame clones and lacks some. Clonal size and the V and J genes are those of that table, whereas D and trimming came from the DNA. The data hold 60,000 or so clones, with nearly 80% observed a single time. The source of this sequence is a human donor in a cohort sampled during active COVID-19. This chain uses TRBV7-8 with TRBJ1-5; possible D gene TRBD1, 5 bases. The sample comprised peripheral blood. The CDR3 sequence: CASSLAQGGNQPQHF. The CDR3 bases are TGTGCCAGCAGCTTAGCCCAGGGCGGCAATCAGCCCCAGCATTTT.